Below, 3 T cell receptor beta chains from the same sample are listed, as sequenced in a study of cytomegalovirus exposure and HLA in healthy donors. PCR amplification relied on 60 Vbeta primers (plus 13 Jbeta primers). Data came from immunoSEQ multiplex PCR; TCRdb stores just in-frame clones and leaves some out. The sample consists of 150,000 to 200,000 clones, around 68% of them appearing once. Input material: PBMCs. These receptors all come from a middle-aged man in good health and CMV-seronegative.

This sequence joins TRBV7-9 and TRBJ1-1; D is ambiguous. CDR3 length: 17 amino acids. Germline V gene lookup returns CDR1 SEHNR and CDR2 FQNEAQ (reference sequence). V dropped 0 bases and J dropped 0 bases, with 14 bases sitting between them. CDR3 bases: TGTGCCAGCAGCTTAGCTTCTACGGAGGATATGAACACTGAAGCTTTCTTT. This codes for CASSLASTEDMNTEAFF.

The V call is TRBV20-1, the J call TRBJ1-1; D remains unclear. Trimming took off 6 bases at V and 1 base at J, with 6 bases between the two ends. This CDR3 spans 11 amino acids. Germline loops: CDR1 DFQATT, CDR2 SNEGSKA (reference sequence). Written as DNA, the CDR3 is TGCAGTGCCCGAGAGAACACTGAAGCTTTCTTT. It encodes CSARENTEAFF.

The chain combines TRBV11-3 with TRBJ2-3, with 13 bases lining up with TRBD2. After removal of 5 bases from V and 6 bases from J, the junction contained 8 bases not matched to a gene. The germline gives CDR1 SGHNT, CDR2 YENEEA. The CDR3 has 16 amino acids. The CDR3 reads CASSQGTSGKLDTQYF. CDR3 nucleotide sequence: TGTGCCAGCAGCCAAGGGACTAGCGGGAAGCTTGATACGCAGTATTTT.